This T cell receptor (beta chain) was captured by sequencing in a study of blood T cell repertoires in COVID-19. There are 11 residues in the CDR3. Trimming shortened V by 5 bases and J by 5 bases, and 7 bases separated the two germline ends. Germline values: CDR1 SGHDN, CDR2 FVKESK. Produced via immunoSEQ multiplex PCR; TCRdb's table is partial and in-frame only. The data hold around 99,000 clones, with around 81% observed a single time. The sequence derives from a man over 45 who had recovered from COVID-19. V gene TRBV14 combines with J gene TRBJ2-7; D call uncertain. The sequencing sample was made of peripheral blood. CDR3 region: CASSFTNEQYF. For the CDR3, the DNA is TGTGCCAGCAGCTTTACTAACGAGCAGTACTTC.